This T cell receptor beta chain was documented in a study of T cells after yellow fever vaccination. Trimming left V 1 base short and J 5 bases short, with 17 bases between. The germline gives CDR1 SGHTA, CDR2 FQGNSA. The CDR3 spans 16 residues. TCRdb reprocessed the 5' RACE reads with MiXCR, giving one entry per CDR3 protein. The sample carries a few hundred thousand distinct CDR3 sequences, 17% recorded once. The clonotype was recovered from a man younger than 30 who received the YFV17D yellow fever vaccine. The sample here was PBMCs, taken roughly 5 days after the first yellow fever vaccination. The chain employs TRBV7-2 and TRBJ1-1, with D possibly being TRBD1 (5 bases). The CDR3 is CASSLGGLGGQTEAFF. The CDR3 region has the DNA TGTGCCAGCAGCTTAGGGGGGTTGGGGGGTCAAACTGAAGCTTTCTTT.